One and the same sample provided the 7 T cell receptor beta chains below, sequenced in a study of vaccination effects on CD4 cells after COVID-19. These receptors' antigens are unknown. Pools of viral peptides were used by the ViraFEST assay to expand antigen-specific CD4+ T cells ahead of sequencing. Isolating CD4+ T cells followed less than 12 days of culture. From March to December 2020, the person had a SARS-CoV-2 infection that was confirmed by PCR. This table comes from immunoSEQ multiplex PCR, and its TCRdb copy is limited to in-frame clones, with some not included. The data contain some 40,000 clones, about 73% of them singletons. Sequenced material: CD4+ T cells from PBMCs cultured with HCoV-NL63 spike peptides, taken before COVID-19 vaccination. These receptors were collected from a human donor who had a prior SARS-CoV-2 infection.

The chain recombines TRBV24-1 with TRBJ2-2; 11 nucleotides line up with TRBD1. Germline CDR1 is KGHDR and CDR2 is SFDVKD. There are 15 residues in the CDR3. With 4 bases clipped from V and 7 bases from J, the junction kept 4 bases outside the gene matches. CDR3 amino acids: CATSERTGGHGELFF. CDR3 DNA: TGTGCCACCAGTGAGAGGACAGGGGGCCACGGGGAGCTGTTTTTT.

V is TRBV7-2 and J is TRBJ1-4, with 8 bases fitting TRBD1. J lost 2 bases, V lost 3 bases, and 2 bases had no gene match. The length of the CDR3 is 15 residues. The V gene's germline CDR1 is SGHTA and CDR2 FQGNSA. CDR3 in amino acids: CASSFTGGTNEKLFF. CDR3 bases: TGTGCCAGCAGCTTTACAGGGGGGACTAATGAAAAACTGTTTTTT.

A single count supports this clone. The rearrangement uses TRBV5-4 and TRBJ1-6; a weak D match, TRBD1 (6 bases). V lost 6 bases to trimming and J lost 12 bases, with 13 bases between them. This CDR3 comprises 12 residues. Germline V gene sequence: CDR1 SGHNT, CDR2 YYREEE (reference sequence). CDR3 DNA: TGTGCCAGCACCCTAGGGGGGGGACCCCTCCACTTT. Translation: CASTLGGGPLHF.

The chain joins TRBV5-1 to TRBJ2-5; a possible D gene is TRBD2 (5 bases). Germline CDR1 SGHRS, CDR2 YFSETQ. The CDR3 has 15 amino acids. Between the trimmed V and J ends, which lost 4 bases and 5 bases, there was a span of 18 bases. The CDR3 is CASSPGRAEWETQYF. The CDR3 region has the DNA TGCGCCAGCAGCCCGGGTCGAGCGGAATGGGAGACCCAGTACTTC.

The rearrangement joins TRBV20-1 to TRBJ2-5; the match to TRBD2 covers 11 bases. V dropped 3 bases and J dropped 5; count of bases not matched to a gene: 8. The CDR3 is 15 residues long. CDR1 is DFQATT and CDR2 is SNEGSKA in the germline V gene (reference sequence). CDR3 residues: CSASLVAGGPETQYF. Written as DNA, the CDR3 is TGCAGTGCTAGTCTGGTAGCGGGGGGGCCGGAGACCCAGTACTTC.

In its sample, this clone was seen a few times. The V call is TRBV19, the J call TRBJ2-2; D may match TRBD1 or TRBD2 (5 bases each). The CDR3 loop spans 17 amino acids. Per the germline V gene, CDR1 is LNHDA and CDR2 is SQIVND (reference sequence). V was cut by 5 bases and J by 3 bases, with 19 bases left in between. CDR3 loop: CASSPRDLALDTGELFF. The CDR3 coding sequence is TGTGCCAGTAGTCCCCGGGACCTAGCTCTAGACACCGGGGAGCTGTTTTTT.

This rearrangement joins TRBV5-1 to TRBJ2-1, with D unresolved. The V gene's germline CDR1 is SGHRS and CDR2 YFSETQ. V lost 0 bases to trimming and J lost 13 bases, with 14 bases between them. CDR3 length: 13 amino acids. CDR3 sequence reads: CASSLGSVDDQFF. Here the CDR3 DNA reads TGCGCCAGCAGCTTGGGATCAGTAGACGACCAGTTCTTC.